This TCR beta chain is drawn from a study of T cell repertoires in ileal Crohn's disease. As for the study in general: Operated complications were stricturing disease (roughly 60%) and penetrating disease (around 39%). MI samples are biopsies from the surgical specimen's proximal margin. General observations from the study: Clonal expansions were more frequent in active smokers than non-smokers at surgery.

Produced via immunoSEQ multiplex PCR; TCRdb's table is partial and in-frame only. The sample shows about 5,700 clones, about 73% of them seen only once. As to this clone: Antigen specificity is unknown.

Germline values: CDR1 SGHVS, CDR2 FQNEAQ. Trimming took 5 bases from V and 8 from J; bases not matched to a gene: 9. This CDR3 spans 16 amino acids. Time point indicated: proximal margin of the surgical specimen (macroscopically non-inflamed). Patients were adults with ileal or ileocolonic Crohn's disease needing resection. The material sequenced was ileal tissue. The TCR sequence derives from an adult with Crohn's disease. The rearrangement uses TRBV7-8 and TRBJ2-1, with 13 bases aligning to TRBD2. For the CDR3, the DNA is TGTGCCAGCAGCCCCCGGACTAGCGGGAGCATCGATGAGCAGTTCTTC. It codes for CASSPRTSGSIDEQFF. The full variable domain, completed using reference TRBV7-8 and TRBJ2-1, is GAGVSQSPRYKVAKRGQDVALRCDPISGHVSLFWYQQALGQGPEFLTYFQNEAQLDKSGLPSDRFFAERPEGSVSTLKIQRTQQEDSAVYLCASSPRTSGSIDEQFFGPGTRLTVL.